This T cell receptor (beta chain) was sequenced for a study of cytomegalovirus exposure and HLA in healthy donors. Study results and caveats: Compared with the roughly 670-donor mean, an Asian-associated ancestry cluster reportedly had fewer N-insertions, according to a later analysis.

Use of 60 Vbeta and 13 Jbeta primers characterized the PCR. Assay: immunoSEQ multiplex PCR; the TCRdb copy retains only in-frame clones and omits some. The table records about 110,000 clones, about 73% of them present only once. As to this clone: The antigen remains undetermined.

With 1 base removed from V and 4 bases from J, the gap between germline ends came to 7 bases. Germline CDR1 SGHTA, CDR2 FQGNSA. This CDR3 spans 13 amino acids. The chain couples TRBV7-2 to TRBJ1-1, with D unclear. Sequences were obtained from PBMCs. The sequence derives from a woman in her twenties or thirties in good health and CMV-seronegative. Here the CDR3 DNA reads TGTGCCAGCAGCTTAGGGGCCAGCACTGAAGCTTTCTTT. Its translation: CASSLGASTEAFF.